This T cell receptor beta chain is from a study of spatial heterogeneity in lung cancer. General observations from the study: Intratumoral expanded alpha and beta TCR counts were found to track tumor mutation counts.

The CDR3 covers 16 residues. Germline values: CDR1 DFQATT, CDR2 SNEGSKA (reference sequence). The V and J ends lost 4 bases and 5 bases, in that order; junction bases with no gene match: 13. Single TCR cDNA molecules each had their own unique molecular identifier. One entry per CDR3 protein, called by TCRdb with MiXCR from the 5' RACE reads. This table holds about 2,800 distinct CDR3 sequences, almost 4.5% found once. The time point: sample taken at primary tumor resection. No cells were sorted before sequencing. The whole RNA sequenced was extracted from tumor, nontumor lung or frozen PBMC. This clonotype was recorded at least ten times. The target antigen is unknown.

Sequenced here: lung tumor tissue, sampled at surgery. The chain carries TRBV20-1 and TRBJ2-7, with 11 bases fitting TRBD1. The origin of this receptor is a female donor with early-stage non-small cell lung cancer. As DNA, the CDR3 is TGCAGTGCTACATTCCGGGGGGACAGGGGGACAAACGAGCAGTACTTC. This translates into CSATFRGDRGTNEQYF.